This T cell receptor (beta chain) is from a study of cytomegalovirus exposure and HLA in healthy donors (dated 2017 in TCRdb). Looking at the study overall: In an earlier analysis of roughly 590 of the donors, 276 Gb of sequence data and some 120 million unique TCR beta sequences from about 190 million T cells were reported. HLA typing covered class I and class II loci at four-digit resolution. Among the roughly 400 genotyped donors, approximately 77% belonged to the genetic ancestry cluster associated with self-reported Caucasian donors. A separate validation cohort of roughly 110 different subjects was used in addition to the approximately 610-subject first cohort. To decide whether each TCR beta V gene segment behaved as functional or pseudogenic, an earlier analysis of 587 of the donors relied on high-throughput TCR beta sequencing. Five DR-DQ haplotypes were handled as single units for association and clustering because linkage in the cohort was strong. Across 300 to 500 genotyped donors of the cohort, an average of about 240,000 unique TCR beta nucleotide sequences per donor were sequenced, and roughly a sixth of those sequences were non-productive. Roughly 300 gigabases of sequencing data and 70 million to 95 million unique TCR sequences made up an early release that covered approximately 650 HLA-typed donors. All discovery cohort repertoires had been generated on a single sequencing platform. A later genetic analysis used genome-wide SNP genotypes for about 55% of the 666 donors, treating that subset as a discovery cohort. A later analysis re-examined previously published TCR beta repertoires from more than 550 donors and added high-resolution HLA genotyping to investigate patterns of TCR occurrence. The T cell repertoires of about 700 subjects were profiled by immunosequencing and related to cytomegalovirus serostatus. The study aimed to test whether signatures of past pathogen exposure could be identified by cataloging public T cell receptors. The study combined high-throughput TCR immunosequencing, statistical association of individual TCRs with disease status, and machine learning to predict cytomegalovirus infection status. The number of donors typed differed by locus, with roughly 629-640 for A, B, C, DRB1 and DQB1, around 500 for DQA1, about 610 for DPA1, and 450 to 480 for DPB1. Rather than using new phenotypic data, the later analysis identified candidate immune exposures from TCR beta sequences and from how often those sequences occurred across donors. Donor age, sex, ethnicity and CMV serostatus were compiled alongside the repertoire data. Broader findings and caveats from the paper: In the study, some 180 TCR beta chains were listed as associated with cytomegalovirus. Compared with the roughly 600-donor mean, donors in an Asian-associated ancestry cluster had fewer N-insertions in productive TCRs, according to a later genetic analysis. According to a later analysis, most CMV-associated TCR beta chains appeared to be HLA-restricted, and the HLA associations seemed to be driven largely by CMV exposure. When HLA alleles, especially DR and DQ, strongly co-occurred, TCR associations were difficult to assign to individual alleles. The authors suggested that the approach could potentially be generalized to other disease states and immunological phenotypes. In an earlier analysis of some 500 of the donors, most TCR beta V segments appeared in productive rearrangements about 87% or about 30% of the time, broadly matching IMGT annotations. V-gene and J-gene trimming of TCR beta chains was associated with a missense DCLRE1C variant in a later genetic analysis, and the association was replicated in an independent cohort. According to a later analysis, TCR association rates differed among HLA loci, with DRB1 alleles showing the most associated TCRs and HLA-C alleles showing the fewest. This cohort had only TCR beta chains sequenced, and the lack of alpha or paired-chain data limited which features could be detected. A further reported finding was that TCR beta sequences accurately predicted the HLA-A and HLA-B alleles for most subjects in the first cohort. Some IMGT-functional V segments, including TRBV6-2 and TRBV6-3, could not be told apart with the 87-base-pair reads, so those segments were excluded. At a false discovery rate of 0.05, a later analysis linked under 20,000 TCR beta sequences to specific HLA alleles. A cluster of highly shared sequence variants was judged likely to represent a technical artifact of the sequencing pipeline. Sequencing depth was assumed to be roughly uniform across donors in the presence/absence analyses, though that assumption may not hold. Linkage disequilibrium might explain the correlated functional status among segregating V segments, but an unknown experimental factor could not be excluded. In vitro tests confirmed that a few of the cytomegalovirus-associated TCR beta chains recognize cytomegalovirus antigens. The classifier was reported to diagnose cytomegalovirus status with high specificity and sensitivity in both the original cohort and the validation cohort. Because HLA typing was unavailable for some donors at each locus, only the typed subset was used in association tests. Because counts were too low, 15 or so rarely observed V segments, including chromosome 9 orphons, were excluded from the earlier analysis of around 640 of the donors. Compared with equally common non-associated chains, HLA-associated TCR beta chains in a later analysis were more clonally expanded and had lower generation probabilities. Immune exposure information for the cohort was limited to CMV serostatus. According to a later analysis, parvovirus B19, influenza, CMV and Epstein-Barr virus appeared linked to several top co-occurrence clusters. While some public TCRs were present in many individuals, most TCR sequences turned up only very rarely across donors.

To prepare the library, the immunoSEQ multiplex PCR assay was applied. For the multiplex PCR, a mixture combining 60 forward primers for TCR Vbeta segments and 13 reverse primers for TCR Jbeta segments was used. The CDR3 region of rearranged TCR beta genes was amplified from genomic DNA by a multiplex PCR assay. The amplified TCR beta libraries were sequenced on the Illumina HiSeq System as 87-base-pair reads. On the authors' methods: A later analysis counted some 74 million unique TCR beta chains across the 650 to 800 repertoires, and some 11 million of these chains were shared by at least two donors. A nearest-neighbor algorithm error-corrected the raw reads and collapsed the reads into unique sequences, merging closely related sequences to remove PCR and sequencing errors. CDR3 sequences were aligned to IMGT reference sequences to assign V, D and J gene segments. For a sequence to be retained, a match of at least six nucleotides to both a V gene segment and a J gene segment was required. A rearrangement was called productive if the CDR3 had no stop codons and remained in frame with V and J, and every other rearrangement was called non-productive. Following IMGT convention, CDR3 was defined as the stretch from the second conserved V-encoded cysteine up to the conserved J-encoded phenylalanine. The earlier analysis of roughly 590 of the donors excluded any sequence lacking an unambiguous match to a single V gene segment. An earlier analysis of several hundred of the donors called V segments functional above 56.7% productive rearrangements and segregating when the between-donor standard deviation exceeded 5%. A statistical classification framework was built to diagnose cytomegalovirus status from the catalog of TCR beta chain sequences. A later analysis assigned V and J genes by comparing TCR nucleotide sequences with IMGT/GENE-DB human TR gene sequences. In a later analysis, CDR3 sequences and most-parsimonious VDJ recombination scenarios were assigned using the TCRdist pipeline. In a later analysis, each TCR beta chain was defined by its CDR3 amino acid sequence together with its V-gene family, and reads without a unique V-gene family were excluded. As a way to deal with suspected cross-contamination and a sequencing artifact, a later analysis dropped hundreds of nucleotide sequences that were highly shared and had low generation probability. In a later analysis, a clonal expansion index was calculated for each public chain from normalized within-repertoire ranks of inferred template counts. Generation probabilities in a later analysis came from a VDJ recombination model fitted to out-of-frame rearrangements, and those results were checked against IGoR. A later analysis scored TCR-TCR, TCR-HLA and TCR-CMV co-occurrence with hypergeometric tests, applying a repertoire-size bias correction to TCR pairs. False discovery rates were estimated in a later analysis by permuting HLA or CMV assignments 20 times. In a later analysis, co-occurring TCRs were grouped using DBSCAN, and TCRdist sequence similarity was added for clustering within HLA-allele-positive subsets. Repertoires with fewer than 30,000 or more than 120,000 public chains were left out of co-occurrence clustering, as were about 5 repertoires with anomalous nucleotide sharing. Not all clones reach the TCRdb copy of this immuneACCESS table, which keeps in-frame sequences only. Checked studies attribute under half of the gap to unresolved V genes and leave the rest unexplained. That table gives V, J and clone size, and the DNA gave D and trimming. This sample is represented by 150,000 to 180,000 clones; around 84% of them were singletons. Jointly, the top ten make up roughly 5.3% of the sample.

CDR1 and CDR2 were assigned from the germline V gene as SGHRS and YFSETQ. Inclusive of the bounding cysteine and phenylalanine, the CDR3 is 16 residues long. The entry retains the CDR3 DNA only, 48 bases that are in frame from base 1. Clipping removes 3 bases from V and 5 bases from J, with 10 as the unmatched junction base count. On this clone: Its antigen remains undetermined. Per-nucleotide qualities are absent, and no much larger clonotype sits a single base away.

The cohort was made up of around 720 healthy bone marrow donors. All cohort members were sampled while nominally healthy, although unrecorded immune exposures were likely present. The donor tested CMV seropositive, placing the donor among the 289 seropositive members of the cohort. A peripheral blood sample was collected from each donor, and TCR beta sequencing was performed on peripheral blood mononuclear cells. Genomic DNA was extracted from the blood cell samples with the Qiagen DNeasy Blood Extraction Kit. The sequence links TRBV5-1 to TRBJ2-1; 8 bases in the junction line up with TRBD1. Sequenced sample: PBMCs. The clonotype comes from a woman between 40 and 50 years old in good health and CMV-seropositive. CDR3 loop: CASSSGDRKNNNEQFF. The DNA sequence is TGCGCCAGCAGCTCCGGGGACAGGAAAAACAACAATGAGCAGTTCTTC.